Below, 16 T cell receptor beta chains from the same sample are listed, as sequenced in a study of shared clonotypes between healthy human individuals. TCRdb's table, derived via immunoSEQ multiplex PCR, lists solely in-frame clones and lacks some. The sample gives approximately 640,000 clones, roughly 78% of which show up once; under 2% is in the top ten. The sample comprised memory CD4+ T cells sorted from blood. The subset denotes: CD45RA-negative fraction. The source of these receptors is a woman aged 25 to 39 in good health.

The chain has TRBV15 and TRBJ1-5; TRBD1 agrees at 9 bases. The germline CDR1 and CDR2 sequences are LNHNV and YYDKDF (reference sequence). There are 15 residues in the CDR3. V trimming: 1 base; J trimming: 5 bases; junction bases outside the gene matches: 3. CDR3 residues: CATSRGGQGYQPQHF. The CDR3 region has the DNA TGTGCCACCAGCAGAGGGGGACAGGGTTATCAGCCCCAGCATTTT.

The chain carries TRBV5-4 and TRBJ2-3, with D unresolved. Germline CDR1 SGHNT, CDR2 YYREEE (reference sequence). Trimming cost V 3 bases and J 4 bases, with 12 bases left between them. The CDR3 spans 14 residues. CDR3 amino acids: CASSSPTQADTQYF. The CDR3 nucleotides are TGTGCCAGCAGCTCACCGACCCAGGCAGATACGCAGTATTTT.

The rearrangement uses TRBV14 and TRBJ1-3; no firm D call. CDR1 is SGHDN, CDR2 FVKESK, per germline. This CDR3 is 14 amino acids long. V lost 6 bases and J lost 1, with 10 bases in between. The DNA for the CDR3 is TGTGCCAGCAGTAGAAGGGTATCTGGAAACACCATATATTTT. Residues: CASSRRVSGNTIYF.

The chain has TRBV7-9 and TRBJ1-1; 8 nucleotides agree with TRBD1. The trim removed 5 bases at V and 3 bases at J, leaving 5 bases unmatched. The CDR3 totals 14 residues. Germline V gene lookup returns CDR1 SEHNR and CDR2 FQNEAQ (reference sequence). This chain's CDR3 is CASSRLQGDTEAFF. CDR3 DNA sequence: TGTGCCAGCAGCAGACTACAGGGGGACACTGAAGCTTTCTTT.

Only one count was recorded for this clone. The chain has TRBV18 and TRBJ2-7, with D possibly matching TRBD2 (6 bases). Trimming took 3 bases from V and 5 from J, leaving 11 bases between them. Germline lookup yields CDR1 KGHSH and CDR2 LQKENI. CDR3 size: 13 residues. This chain's CDR3 is CASSPGTVDEQYF. The CDR3 DNA follows: TGTGCCAGCTCACCTGGGACTGTAGACGAGCAGTACTTC.

The chain couples TRBV28 to TRBJ2-2; unclear D gene. Germline-derived CDR1 and CDR2 are MDHEN and SYDVKM. The ends were cut back, 3 bases at V and 5 bases at J, with 13 bases in the middle. The CDR3 spans 15 residues. CDR3 nucleotide sequence: TGTGCCAGCAGTTTCCTGAGAGTGGAGACCGGGGAGCTGTTTTTT. Residues: CASSFLRVETGELFF.

This clone has a handful of counts. The rearrangement uses TRBV9 and TRBJ1-1, with D perhaps matching TRBD1 (6 bases). The length of the CDR3 is 13 residues. CDR1 is SGDLS, CDR2 YYNGEE, per germline. The V end lost 4 bases, the J end lost 7 bases, and 14 bases lay between the germline ends. CDR3 sequence: CASSPAGVGEAFF. CDR3 coding DNA: TGTGCCAGCAGCCCAGCAGGGGTTGGTGAAGCTTTCTTT.

The V call is TRBV5-1, the J call TRBJ1-1; D gene uncertain. The CDR3 contains 13 residues. Germline V gene lookup returns CDR1 SGHRS and CDR2 YFSETQ. V lost 2 bases to trimming and J lost 3 bases, with 8 bases between them. This chain's CDR3 is CASSLDEHTEAFF. The CDR3 DNA reads as TGCGCCAGCAGCTTAGATGAACACACTGAAGCTTTCTTT.

The CDR3 DNA reads as TGCGCCAGCAGCTTGACCAGGAACAAGAACACTGAAGCTTTCTTT. This translates into CASSLTRNKNTEAFF. The V and J genes are TRBV5-1 and TRBJ1-1; D is uncertain. Trimming took off 1 base at V and 1 base at J, with 11 bases between the two ends. Germline values: CDR1 SGHRS, CDR2 YFSETQ. This CDR3 spans 15 amino acids.

The rearrangement uses TRBV11-2 and TRBJ1-2; D is perhaps TRBD1 (6 bases). The CDR3 spans 15 residues. Trimming took 4 bases from V and 4 from J, leaving 16 bases between them. CDR1 SGHAT and CDR2 FQNNGV come from the germline V gene. CDR3 protein: CASSSQKGVGYGYTF. CDR3 nucleotides: TGTGCCAGCAGCTCCCAAAAGGGGGTGGGCTATGGCTACACCTTC.

In its sample, this clone was seen a few times. The same CDR3 can be traced to other DNA sequences in this sample. As DNA, the CDR3 is TGTGCCAGCAGCCCCGGGGGTCTTGGCGGCTACACCTTC. It is translated as CASSPGGLGGYTF. The chain is built from TRBV7-9 and TRBJ1-2, with D tentatively TRBD1 (5 bases). Germline V gene lookup returns CDR1 SEHNR and CDR2 FQNEAQ (reference sequence). The CDR3 has 13 amino acids. V lost 5 bases and J 8 bases, leaving 15 bases between the germline ends. Full variable domain (rest looked up from reference TRBV7-9 and TRBJ1-2): DTGVSQNPRHKITKRGQNVTFRCDPISEHNRLYWYRQTLGQGPEFLTYFQNEAQLEKSRLLSDRFSAERPKGSFSTLEIQRTEQGDSAMYLCASSPGGLGGYTFGSGTRLTVV.

V and J are TRBV7-9 and TRBJ2-2; D gene unclear. V was pared by 3 bases and J by 6 bases, with 11 bases between. The V gene's germline CDR1 is SEHNR and CDR2 FQNEAQ (reference sequence). CDR3 length: 14 residues. This chain's CDR3 is CASSLGGSPGELFF. The CDR3 region has the DNA TGTGCCAGCAGCTTGGGCGGATCCCCCGGGGAGCTGTTTTTT.

The chain is built from TRBV28 and TRBJ1-2; tentative D call: TRBD1 (5 bases). The CDR3 extends over 15 amino acids. The germline V gene has CDR1 MDHEN and CDR2 SYDVKM. Trimming pared 5 bases from V and 5 bases from J, leaving 18 bases between. The CDR3 sequence: CASSPDAQGTYGYTF. CDR3 bases: TGTGCCAGCAGTCCAGACGCGCAGGGCACGTATGGCTACACCTTC.

This clone was detected a few times. V and J are TRBV4-1 and TRBJ2-7; D is possibly TRBD1 (7 bases). The germline V gene has CDR1 MGHRA and CDR2 YSYEKL. V lost 4 bases and J lost 2, with 18 bases in between. The CDR3 is 16 residues long. The CDR3 region is CASSPKMQGGTYEQYF. The CDR3 nucleotides read TGCGCCAGCAGCCCCAAAATGCAGGGGGGAACCTACGAGCAGTACTTC.

The rearrangement links TRBV19 to TRBJ2-7; TRBD1 agrees at 7 bases. The CDR3 length is 13 residues. J gave up 5 bases and V 8 bases, and 9 bases lay outside the gene matches. The germline V gene encodes CDR1 LNHDA and CDR2 SQIVND (reference sequence). CDR3: CASRQGSSHEQYF. The CDR3 region has the DNA TGTGCCAGTCGACAGGGTTCTTCCCACGAGCAGTACTTC.

The chain carries TRBV19 and TRBJ2-7, with a tentative D call TRBD2 (6 bases). V lost 3 bases and J 2 bases, leaving 11 bases between the germline ends. The CDR3 length is 14 residues. The germline V gene encodes CDR1 LNHDA and CDR2 SQIVND (reference sequence). The DNA of the CDR3 is TGTGCCAGTAGTATTTTGGAGGGGCCCTACGAGCAGTACTTC. As protein: CASSILEGPYEQYF.